The following is a T cell receptor beta chain sequence with its context. In the authors' workflow: Counts of nucleated cells, estimated from reference gene primer amplification, were obtained. TCRdb's copy holds only in-frame clones and misses some; the assay was immunoSEQ multiplex PCR. V and J calls plus clone size are reproduced from that table; the DNA served to infer D and trimming. The sample yields about 250,000 clones, around four fifths seen once. These data belong to a study of blood T cell repertoires in COVID-19. Study overall: There were acute and convalescent COVID-19 samples, and they came from the United States, Italy and Spain. The analysed material was cDNA or gDNA that came from T cells, B-cell-depleted T cells, or PBMCs.

CDR1 and CDR2 from the germline V gene are SGHDT and YYEEEE. There are 14 residues in the CDR3. With 1 base removed from V and 8 bases from J, the gap between germline ends came to 10 bases. Sequencing was carried out using peripheral blood. The chain employs TRBV5-6 and TRBJ1-6, with D possibly TRBD1 on 5 matching bases. The source is a woman between 55 and 75 years old with active or convalescent COVID-19. The CDR3 reads CASSLRRGDSPLHF. As DNA, the CDR3 is TGTGCCAGCAGCTTGCGGAGGGGAGATTCACCCCTCCACTTT. The full variable domain, completed using reference TRBV5-6 and TRBJ1-6, is DAGVTQSPTHLIKTRGQQVTLRCSPKSGHDTVSWYQQALGQGPQFIFQYYEEEERQRGNFPDRFSGHQFPNYSSELNVNALLLGDSALYLCASSLRRGDSPLHFGNGTRLTVT.